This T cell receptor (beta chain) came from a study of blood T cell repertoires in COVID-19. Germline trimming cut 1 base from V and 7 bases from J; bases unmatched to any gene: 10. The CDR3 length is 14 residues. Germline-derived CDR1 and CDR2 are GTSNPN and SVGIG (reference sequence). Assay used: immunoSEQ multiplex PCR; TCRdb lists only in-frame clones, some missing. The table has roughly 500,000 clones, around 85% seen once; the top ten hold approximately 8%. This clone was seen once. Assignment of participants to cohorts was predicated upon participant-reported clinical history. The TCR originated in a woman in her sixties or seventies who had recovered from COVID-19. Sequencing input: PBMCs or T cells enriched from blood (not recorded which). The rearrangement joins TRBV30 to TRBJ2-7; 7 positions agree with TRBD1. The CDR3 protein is CAWSARQGWGEQYF. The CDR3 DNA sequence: TGTGCCTGGAGTGCCCGACAGGGATGGGGAGAGCAGTACTTC. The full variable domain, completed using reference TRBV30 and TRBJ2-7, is SQTIHQWPATLVQPVGSPLSLECTVEGTSNPNLYWYRQAAGRGLQLLFYSVGIGQISSEVPQNLSASRPQDRQFILSSKKLLLSDSGFYLCAWSARQGWGEQYFGPGTRLTVT.